Listed here are 22 T cell receptor beta chains from one sample, sequenced in a study of beta chain features in type 1 diabetes. Study-wide points: When Type 1 diabetes patients were examined, their TCRB CDR3s proved moderately but significantly shorter in all four CD4+ subsets.

These TCRs' antigens remain unknown. TCRB transcripts that were expressed got sequenced, as all of the isolated RNA had been reverse transcribed. Profiling relied on immunoSEQ multiplex PCR, and the TCRdb table lists in-frame clones only, not all of them. There are 500,000 to 800,000 clones in the sample; under 15% occur only once, and around 0.12% lies in the top ten. Input material: naive CD4+ T cells from blood. The receptors were gathered from a man aged 25 to 40 with type 1 diabetes.

In its sample, this clone was seen once. This chain connects TRBV28 to TRBJ1-6, with TRBD1 matching over 7 bases. The CDR3 contains 13 residues. Trimming at V came to 6 bases and at J to 11 bases, leaving 7 bases not matched to a gene. Germline V gene sequence: CDR1 MDHEN, CDR2 SYDVKM. CDR3 coding DNA: TGTGCCAGCAGGTTACAGGGGCCGGCACCCCTCCACTTT. It specifies CASRLQGPAPLHF.

This clone was observed a handful of times. The V gene is TRBV6-5, the J gene TRBJ2-1; D is unclear. Trimming pared 2 bases from V and 10 bases from J, leaving 6 bases between. The CDR3 has 11 residues. The V gene's germline CDR1 is MNHEY and CDR2 SVGAGI. The CDR3 loop reads CASSYSHEQFF. CDR3 in DNA: TGTGCCAGCAGTTACAGTCACGAGCAGTTCTTC.

The chain carries TRBV7-9 and TRBJ2-7; D not certain. V lost 5 bases to trimming and J lost 4 bases, with 9 bases between them. This CDR3 comprises 12 residues. Per germline, CDR1 SEHNR and CDR2 FQNEAQ (reference sequence). The CDR3, as DNA: TGTGCCAGCAGCGAAGGACGGTACGAGCAGTACTTC. This sequence encodes CASSEGRYEQYF.

This clone came up a few times. The genes are TRBV29-1 and TRBJ2-5; D is unclear. The CDR3 has 12 residues. V gave up 4 bases and J gave up 4 bases, with 10 bases separating them. Per the germline V gene, CDR1 is SQVTM and CDR2 is ANQGSEA. The CDR3 protein is CSVGRPGETQYF. Written as DNA, the CDR3 is TGCAGCGTTGGGAGACCGGGAGAGACCCAGTACTTC.

Notes on this clone: The sample has other DNA sequences that encode this CDR3 too. The chain employs TRBV9 and TRBJ1-2; the D is unclear. V was cut by 0 bases and J by 5 bases, with 5 bases left in between. Germline values: CDR1 SGDLS, CDR2 YYNGEE. There are 12 residues in the CDR3. The CDR3 region is CASSVGGYGYTF. CDR3 in DNA: TGTGCCAGCAGCGTAGGGGGTTATGGCTACACCTTC. Together with reference TRBV9 and TRBJ1-2, the CDR3 gives the full variable domain: DSGVTQTPKHLITATGQRVTLRCSPRSGDLSVYWYQQSLDQGLQFLIQYYNGEERAKGNILERFSAQQFPDLHSELNLSSLELGDSALYFCASSVGGYGYTFGSGTRLTVV.

This clone showed up just a few times. CDR3 DNA: TGTGCCAGCAGTTCCCCGGAGGGAAATTCACCCCTCCACTTT. Amino acid sequence: CASSSPEGNSPLHF. The chain recombines TRBV28 with TRBJ1-6; no reliable D call. Germline V CDR1 and CDR2: MDHEN, SYDVKM. The V and J ends lost 4 bases and 7 bases respectively, with 11 bases between them. This CDR3 contains 14 residues.

In its sample, this clone was seen a few times. The gene calls are TRBV7-2 and TRBJ1-3; 7 nucleotides align to TRBD1. J lost 4 bases, V lost 4 bases, and 7 bases had no gene match. Germline V gene sequence: CDR1 SGHTA, CDR2 FQGNSA. The CDR3 sequence is 15 residues long. This chain's CDR3 is CASSYGQAQGNTIYF. The CDR3 region has the DNA TGTGCCAGCAGCTACGGACAGGCGCAAGGAAACACCATATATTTT.

The chain has TRBV2 and TRBJ1-2, with D possibly TRBD1 on 6 matching bases. The CDR3 length is 13 residues. Germline V gene sequence: CDR1 SNHLY, CDR2 FYNNEI. V lost 5 bases and J lost 9, with 16 bases in between. The CDR3 DNA reads as TGTGCCAGCAGTCCGTTATGGACAGACCGCTACACCTTC. Translated: CASSPLWTDRYTF.

In this sample, this clone turned up a few times. The chain links TRBV9 to TRBJ2-3, with D possibly TRBD1 on 5 matching bases. The V gene's germline CDR1 is SGDLS and CDR2 YYNGEE. Trimming pared 7 bases from V and 2 bases from J, leaving 17 bases between. The CDR3 runs to 15 residues. CDR3: CASQESGWDTDTQYF. In DNA, the CDR3 is TGTGCCAGCCAAGAGTCAGGGTGGGACACAGATACGCAGTATTTT.

This clone has only a few counts. The chain employs TRBV10-3 and TRBJ2-6; a weak D match, TRBD1 (6 bases). V was pared by 4 bases and J by 0 bases, with 10 bases between. This CDR3 spans 16 amino acids. Germline V gene lookup returns CDR1 ENHRY and CDR2 SYGVKD. In DNA form, the CDR3 reads TGTGCCATCAGTGCATCAGGGGCCTCTGGGGCCAACGTCCTGACTTTC. The encoded protein is CAISASGASGANVLTF.

This clone has a handful of counts. The rearrangement uses TRBV25-1 and TRBJ2-5; 8 bases fit TRBD1. Germline lookup yields CDR1 MGHDK and CDR2 SYGVNS. This CDR3 is built from 16 residues. V gave up 4 bases and J gave up 1 base; unmatched junction bases: 8. The CDR3 DNA is TGTGCCAGCAGTGTCATGGACAGGGAATCCCAAGAGACCCAGTACTTC. Translation gives CASSVMDRESQETQYF. Drawing the rest from reference TRBV25-1 and TRBJ2-5, the complete variable domain is EADIYQTPRYLVIGTGKKITLECSQTMGHDKMYWYQQDPGMELHLIHYSYGVNSTEKGDLSSESTVSRIRTEHFPLTLESARPSHTSQYLCASSVMDRESQETQYFGPGTRLLVL.

The chain has TRBV7-2 and TRBJ1-2; 7 positions match TRBD1. This CDR3 spans 13 amino acids. Germline CDR1 SGHTA, CDR2 FQGNSA. Trimming removed 5 bases from V and 4 bases from J; junction bases left unmatched: 4. The CDR3 bases are TGTGCCAGCAGCCCCAGGGACAGCTATGGCTACACCTTC. Protein product: CASSPRDSYGYTF.

Only a few counts were recorded for this clone. V and J are TRBV10-3 and TRBJ2-7, with D maybe TRBD2 (6 bases). V lost 4 bases to trimming and J lost 5 bases, with 18 bases between them. This CDR3 region has 15 residues. Per germline, CDR1 ENHRY and CDR2 SYGVKD. CDR3 loop: CAISARQEGRHEQYF. The CDR3 nucleotides are TGTGCCATCAGTGCTAGGCAGGAGGGTCGGCACGAGCAGTACTTC.

This clone was seen more than once but under ten times. The CDR3 bases are TGTGCCAGCAGCTTGGCTGCAGGGCCAGATACGCAGTATTTT. Its protein product is CASSLAAGPDTQYF. The chain uses TRBV5-6 and TRBJ2-3; D may be TRBD1 (5 bases). CDR3 length: 14 amino acids. CDR1 is SGHDT, CDR2 YYEEEE, per germline. With 0 bases removed from V and 4 bases from J, the gap between germline ends came to 9 bases.

Only a few counts were recorded for this clone. The V and J genes are TRBV10-3 and TRBJ2-3, with 7 bases fitting TRBD1. The trim removed 10 bases at V and 1 base at J, leaving 11 bases unmatched. CDR3 length equals 15 residues. The germline V gene encodes CDR1 ENHRY and CDR2 SYGVKD. CDR3 bases: TGTGCCACTGCGCCCCGGGACAGCCGCACAGATACGCAGTATTTT. As protein: CATAPRDSRTDTQYF.

This clone was detected a few times. V and J are TRBV6-6 and TRBJ2-5; 8 nucleotides line up with TRBD2. The CDR3 spans 14 residues. V lost 4 bases to trimming and J lost 9 bases; unmatched junction nucleotides: 10. Germline lookup yields CDR1 MNHNY and CDR2 SVGAGI (reference sequence). The CDR3 protein is CASSSTGLVRSQYF. The DNA for the CDR3 is TGTGCCAGCAGTTCCACGGGACTAGTTCGGTCCCAGTACTTC.

This clone was seen more than once but under ten times. The CDR3 nucleotides are TGTGCCAGCAGCTTAGCGGCAGCCGAAGATACGCAGTATTTT. Translation gives CASSLAAAEDTQYF. The chain joins TRBV7-6 to TRBJ2-3; unclear D gene. This CDR3 comprises 14 residues. Per the germline V gene, CDR1 is SGHVS and CDR2 is FNYEAQ. Trimming took off 0 bases at V and 5 bases at J, with 9 bases between the two ends.

This chain links TRBV7-8 with TRBJ2-5; D uncertain. Looked up from germline, CDR1 is SGHVS and CDR2 is FQNEAQ. This CDR3 spans 14 amino acids. The V and J ends lost 1 base and 3 bases respectively, with 9 bases between them. CDR3 sequence (DNA): TGTGCCAGCAGCTTAGGGGGTCCTGAAGAGACCCAGTACTTC. Translated: CASSLGGPEETQYF.

The chain is built from TRBV6-5 and TRBJ2-1; 9 nucleotides match TRBD1. This CDR3 is 13 amino acids long. Germline-derived CDR1 and CDR2 are MNHEY and SVGAGI. V was clipped by 6 bases and J by 6 bases; unmatched bases: 3. CDR3 protein: CASRGQGINEQFF. In DNA form, the CDR3 reads TGTGCCAGCAGGGGACAGGGCATCAATGAGCAGTTCTTC.

About this clone: In the same sample, other DNA sequences code for this CDR3. The rearrangement links TRBV9 to TRBJ2-3; the D is unclear. From germline, CDR1 is SGDLS and CDR2 YYNGEE. This CDR3 is built from 14 residues. V was trimmed by 0 bases and J by 0 bases, leaving 5 bases between them. The CDR3 protein is CASSVAPSTDTQYF. CDR3 DNA: TGTGCCAGCAGCGTAGCTCCAAGCACAGATACGCAGTATTTT.

This sequence joins TRBV5-6 and TRBJ2-5, with D possibly being TRBD1 or TRBD2 (6 bases each). The germline CDR1 and CDR2 sequences are SGHDT and YYEEEE. The CDR3 loop spans 15 amino acids. V lost 0 bases and J 1 base, leaving 10 bases between the germline ends. The CDR3, as DNA: TGTGCCAGCAGCTTGGTAGGGGGGCTCCAAGAGACCCAGTACTTC. Translating it yields CASSLVGGLQETQYF.

The V and J genes are TRBV19 and TRBJ2-2; D is undetermined. The CDR3 is made up of 14 amino acids. Per germline, CDR1 LNHDA and CDR2 SQIVND (reference sequence). V dropped 7 bases and J dropped 1 base, with 10 bases sitting between them. CDR3 region: CASISTVNTGELFF. Written as DNA, the CDR3 is TGTGCCAGTATCTCGACGGTGAACACCGGGGAGCTGTTTTTT.